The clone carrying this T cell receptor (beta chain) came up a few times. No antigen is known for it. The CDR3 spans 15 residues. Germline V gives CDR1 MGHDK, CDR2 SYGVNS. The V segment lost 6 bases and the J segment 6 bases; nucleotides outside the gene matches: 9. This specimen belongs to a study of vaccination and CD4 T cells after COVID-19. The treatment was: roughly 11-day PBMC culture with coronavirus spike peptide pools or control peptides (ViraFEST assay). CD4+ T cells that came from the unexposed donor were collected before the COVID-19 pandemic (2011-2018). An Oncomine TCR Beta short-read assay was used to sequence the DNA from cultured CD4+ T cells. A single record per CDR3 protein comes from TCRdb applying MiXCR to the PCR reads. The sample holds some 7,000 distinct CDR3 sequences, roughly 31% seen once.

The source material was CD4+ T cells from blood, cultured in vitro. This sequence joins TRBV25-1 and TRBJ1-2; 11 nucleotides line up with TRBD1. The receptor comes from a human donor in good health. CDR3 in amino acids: CASSSGSGQGDGYTF. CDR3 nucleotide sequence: TGTGCCAGCAGCAGCGGTTCGGGACAGGGGGATGGCTACACCTTC.